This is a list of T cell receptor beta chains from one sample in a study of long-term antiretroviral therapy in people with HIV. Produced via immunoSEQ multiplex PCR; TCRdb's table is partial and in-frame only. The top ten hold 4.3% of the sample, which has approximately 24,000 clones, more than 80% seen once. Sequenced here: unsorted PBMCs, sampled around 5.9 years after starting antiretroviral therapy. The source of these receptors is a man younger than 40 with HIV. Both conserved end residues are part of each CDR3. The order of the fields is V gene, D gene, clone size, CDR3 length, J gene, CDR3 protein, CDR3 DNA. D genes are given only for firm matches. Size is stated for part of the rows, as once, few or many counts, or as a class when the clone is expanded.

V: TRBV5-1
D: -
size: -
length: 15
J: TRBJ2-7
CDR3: CASSRASGVPYEQYF
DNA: TGCGCCAGCAGCCGAGCCTCGGGGGTCCCCTACGAGCAGTACTTC

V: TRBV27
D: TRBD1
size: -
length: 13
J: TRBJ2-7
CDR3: CASSSRQGGEQYF
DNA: TGTGCCAGCAGTTCCCGACAGGGTGGGGAGCAGTACTTC

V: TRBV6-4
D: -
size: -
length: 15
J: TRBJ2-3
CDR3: CASSDSHGSLDTQYF
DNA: TGTGCCAGCAGTGACTCACACGGGAGTTTAGATACGCAGTATTTT

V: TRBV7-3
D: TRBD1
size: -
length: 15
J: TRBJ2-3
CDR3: CASSLRQGGTDTQYF
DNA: TGTGCCAGCAGCTTACGGCAGGGGGGCACAGATACGCAGTATTTT

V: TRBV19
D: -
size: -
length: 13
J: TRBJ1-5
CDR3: CASRSTFNQPQHF
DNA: TGTGCCAGTAGATCGACTTTCAATCAGCCCCAGCATTTT

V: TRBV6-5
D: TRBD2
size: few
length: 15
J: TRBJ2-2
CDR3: CASRKGLGRSGELFF
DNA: TGTGCCAGCAGAAAAGGACTAGGAAGGTCCGGGGAGCTGTTTTTT

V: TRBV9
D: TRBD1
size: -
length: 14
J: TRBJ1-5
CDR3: CASSDTGVFQPQHF
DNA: TGTGCCAGCAGCGACACAGGGGTCTTCCAGCCCCAGCATTTT

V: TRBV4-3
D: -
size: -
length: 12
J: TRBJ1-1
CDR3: CASSQGPVGAFF
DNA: TGCGCCAGCAGCCAAGGGCCAGTTGGAGCTTTCTTT

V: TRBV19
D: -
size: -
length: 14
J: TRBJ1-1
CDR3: CASSMRGGGTEAFF
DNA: TGTGCCAGTAGTATGAGGGGGGGAGGCACTGAAGCTTTCTTT

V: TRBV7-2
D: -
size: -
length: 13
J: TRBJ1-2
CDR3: CASSPSGEGGYTF
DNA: TGTGCCAGCAGCCCGTCCGGGGAGGGTGGCTACACCTTC

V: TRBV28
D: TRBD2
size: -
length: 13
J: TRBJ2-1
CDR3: CASSTSGSNEQFF
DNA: TGTGCCAGCAGCACTAGCGGGAGCAATGAGCAGTTCTTC

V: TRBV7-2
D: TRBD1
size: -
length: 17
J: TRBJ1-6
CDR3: CASSYGTERSYNSPLHF
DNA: TGTGCCAGCAGCTATGGGACAGAGCGCTCCTATAATTCACCCCTCCACTTT

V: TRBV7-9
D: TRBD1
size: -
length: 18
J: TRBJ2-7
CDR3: CASARAGQGARSSYEQYF
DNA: TGTGCCAGCGCTCGAGCGGGACAGGGGGCGAGAAGCTCCTACGAGCAGTACTTC